This TCR beta chain was identified during a study of blood T cells in healthy people across ages. This CDR3 is built from 15 residues. The V gene lost 5 bases and the J gene lost 2 bases, with 14 bases spanning the gap. From germline, CDR1 is MNHEY and CDR2 SMNVEV (reference sequence). This clonotype was counted only a few times. The use of a sample-barcoded 5' primer and a J-beta primer mix characterized a second PCR of roughly 6 to 11 cycles. TCRdb itself ran the 5' RACE reads through MiXCR, one entry per CDR3 protein. The sample has approximately 730,000 distinct CDR3 sequences, about 40% seen once.

The V and J genes are TRBV27 and TRBJ2-3; possibly TRBD2 for D (6 bases). Sequenced material: blood. This clonotype was sampled from an older woman in good health. The CDR3: CASSIGAGSTDTQYF. The DNA of the CDR3 is TGTGCCAGCAGTATCGGGGCGGGGTCCACAGATACGCAGTATTTT.